These 25 T cell receptor beta chains were all obtained from the same sample, sequenced in a study of OX40 agonist ivuxolimab in advanced cancers. Data came from immunoSEQ multiplex PCR; TCRdb stores just in-frame clones and leaves some out. The top ten clones hold about 7% of a sample with about 82,000 clones, around 89% of them seen once. The source was CD4+ or CD8+ T cells sorted from blood, collected in a trial of the OX40 agonist ivuxolimab. The receptor source for this set is an adult with an advanced solid tumor such as melanoma, head and neck, liver or kidney cancer.

The chain uses TRBV19 and TRBJ1-4; 7 bases map to TRBD1. V shed 3 bases and J 0 bases; nucleotides not matched to a gene: 1. The length of the CDR3 is 15 residues. Germline assignment: CDR1 LNHDA and CDR2 SQIVND (reference sequence). For the CDR3, the DNA is TGTGCCAGTAGTATTCAGGGGGCAACTAATGAAAAACTGTTTTTT. This encodes CASSIQGATNEKLFF.

J is TRBJ2-5 and V is TRBV7-6; possible D gene TRBD1, 5 bases. Trimming shortened V by 5 bases and J by 1 base, and 11 bases separated the two germline ends. CDR3 size: 14 residues. Germline V gene lookup returns CDR1 SGHVS and CDR2 FNYEAQ. CDR3 DNA sequence: TGTGCCAGCAGCGTGGACACGGCCCAAGAGACCCAGTACTTC. Amino acids: CASSVDTAQETQYF. Full variable domain (missing parts from reference TRBV7-6 and TRBJ2-5): GAGVSQSPRYKVTKRGQDVALRCDPISGHVSLYWYRQALGQGPEFLTYFNYEAQQDKSGLPNDRFSAERPEGSISTLTIQRTEQRDSAMYRCASSVDTAQETQYFGPGTRLLVL.

V and J are TRBV4-1 and TRBJ2-1, with 11 bases fitting TRBD2. CDR3 length: 16 residues. J lost 3 bases, V lost 1 base, and 2 bases had no gene match. Germline values: CDR1 MGHRA, CDR2 YSYEKL. The CDR3 spells CASSQGTSGFYNEQFF. The CDR3 DNA sequence: TGCGCCAGCAGCCAAGGGACTAGCGGGTTCTACAATGAGCAGTTCTTC.

V is TRBV10-3 and J is TRBJ2-1; D ambiguous. This CDR3 contains 16 residues. Germline CDR1 ENHRY, CDR2 SYGVKD. V gave up 0 bases and J gave up 0 bases, with 9 bases separating them. The CDR3 sequence is CAISESTGRSYNEQFF. The CDR3 DNA reads as TGTGCCATCAGTGAGTCTACGGGCCGCTCCTACAATGAGCAGTTCTTC.

This sequence joins TRBV7-9 and TRBJ2-1; 8 bases map to TRBD1. Germline lookup yields CDR1 SEHNR and CDR2 FQNEAQ (reference sequence). V lost 4 bases to trimming and J lost 7 bases; unmatched junction nucleotides: 15. This CDR3 region has 17 residues. CDR3 residues: CASSYSYRGTEKNEQFF. The CDR3 DNA reads TGTGCCAGCAGCTACAGCTACAGGGGGACGGAAAAAAATGAGCAGTTCTTC.

The chain joins TRBV6-1 to TRBJ2-1, with no clear D. CDR3 length equals 17 residues. CDR1 MNHNS and CDR2 SASEGT come from the germline V gene. The V and J ends lost 1 base and 8 bases respectively, with 21 bases between them. The CDR3 DNA reads as TGTGCCAGCAGTGAAGGGCGGCTCTTGCTACGGGTCCATGAGCAGTTCTTC. Its protein product is CASSEGRLLLRVHEQFF.

The rearrangement joins TRBV11-3 to TRBJ1-4; no reliable D call. The germline V gene encodes CDR1 SGHNT and CDR2 YENEEA. Trimming took off 1 base at V and 6 bases at J, with 9 bases between the two ends. The CDR3 runs 14 residues. This CDR3 is CASSLGRPDEKLFF. CDR3 nucleotide sequence: TGTGCCAGCAGCTTAGGCCGTCCAGATGAAAAACTGTTTTTT.

V and J are TRBV9 and TRBJ2-3, with 10 bases fitting TRBD1. Germline values: CDR1 SGDLS, CDR2 YYNGEE. J was trimmed by 4 bases and V by 1 base; bases with no gene match: 9. This CDR3 spans 17 amino acids. The CDR3 bases are TGTGCCAGCAGCGTAAGGGCCGGGACAGGGGCTTCAGATACGCAGTATTTT. Protein: CASSVRAGTGASDTQYF. The full variable domain, rest sourced from reference TRBV9 and TRBJ2-3, is DSGVTQTPKHLITATGQRVTLRCSPRSGDLSVYWYQQSLDQGLQFLIQYYNGEERAKGNILERFSAQQFPDLHSELNLSSLELGDSALYFCASSVRAGTGASDTQYFGPGTRLTVL.

The chain joins TRBV7-8 to TRBJ1-2; D gene uncertain. The ends were cut back, 1 base at V and 4 bases at J, with 7 bases in the middle. The germline V gene encodes CDR1 SGHVS and CDR2 FQNEAQ. The CDR3 is made up of 13 amino acids. CDR3 sequence reads: CASSLDIIYGYTF. As DNA, the CDR3 is TGTGCCAGCAGCTTAGATATCATCTATGGCTACACCTTC. The entire variable domain, with the rest obtained from reference TRBV7-8 and TRBJ1-2, is as follows: GAGVSQSPRYKVAKRGQDVALRCDPISGHVSLFWYQQALGQGPEFLTYFQNEAQLDKSGLPSDRFFAERPEGSVSTLKIQRTQQEDSAVYLCASSLDIIYGYTFGSGTRLTVV.

The chain uses TRBV6-5 and TRBJ2-3; a weak D match, TRBD2 (6 bases). V was clipped by 0 bases and J by 13 bases, with 17 bases between them. This CDR3 has 14 residues. The germline V gene has CDR1 MNHEY and CDR2 SVGAGI. CDR3 coding DNA: TGTGCCAGCAGTTACTCTGGGACTTCGACCGGGGAGTATTTT. This gives the protein CASSYSGTSTGEYF.

A few counts support this clone. This sequence joins TRBV27 and TRBJ1-2, with D possibly being TRBD1 (5 bases). The CDR3 extends over 13 amino acids. From germline, CDR1 is MNHEY and CDR2 SMNVEV (reference sequence). Trimming shortened V by 5 bases and J by 8 bases, and 15 bases separated the two germline ends. CDR3 region: CASSPGGARGYTF. In DNA, the CDR3 is TGTGCCAGCAGTCCCGGAGGGGCTCGAGGCTACACCTTC.

V and J are TRBV2 and TRBJ1-1, with 7 nucleotides matching TRBD1. This CDR3 has 13 amino acids. CDR1 and CDR2 from the germline V gene are SNHLY and FYNNEI. Germline trimming cut 5 bases from V and 2 bases from J; bases unmatched to any gene: 2. CDR3 bases: TGTGCCAGCAGTCGACAGGGAAACACTGAAGCTTTCTTT. Protein: CASSRQGNTEAFF.

The chain has TRBV7-3 and TRBJ2-7; a possible D gene is TRBD2 (6 bases). Trimming cost V 5 bases and J 5 bases, with 16 bases left between them. Germline assignment: CDR1 SGHTA and CDR2 FQGTGA. CDR3 length: 14 amino acids. The CDR3 bases are TGTGCCAGCAGCCAAACAGTTACGGGGGACGAGCAGTACTTC. It is translated as CASSQTVTGDEQYF.

The chain couples TRBV6-1 to TRBJ1-5; D is possibly TRBD1 (6 bases). Per germline, CDR1 MNHNS and CDR2 SASEGT. The CDR3 has 15 residues. Between the trimmed V and J ends, which lost 2 bases and 7 bases, there was a span of 15 bases. This chain's CDR3 is CASSEYLRGGQPQHF. The DNA of the CDR3 is TGTGCCAGCAGTGAATATCTCAGGGGAGGGCAGCCCCAGCATTTT.

V is TRBV28 and J is TRBJ2-7, with D uncertain. CDR1 MDHEN and CDR2 SYDVKM come from the germline V gene. The CDR3 covers 11 residues. Trimming cost V 6 bases and J 6 bases, with 9 bases left between them. The CDR3 sequence: CASSPGFEQYF. The DNA for the CDR3 is TGTGCCAGCAGCCCCGGATTCGAGCAGTACTTC.

The genes are TRBV11-3 and TRBJ2-7; D uncertain. V lost 3 bases and J lost 2, with 8 bases in between. Germline assignment: CDR1 SGHNT and CDR2 YENEEA. The CDR3 covers 13 residues. CDR3 protein: CASSFPPAYEQYF. CDR3 coding DNA: TGTGCCAGCAGCTTCCCCCCGGCCTACGAGCAGTACTTC.

The chain is built from TRBV9 and TRBJ1-1; tentative D call: TRBD1 (5 bases). Germline V gives CDR1 SGDLS, CDR2 YYNGEE. V shed 0 bases and J shed 1 base, with 7 bases lying between them. There are 14 residues in the CDR3. The CDR3 here is CASSVAGTNTEAFF. The CDR3 nucleotides are TGTGCCAGCAGCGTAGCCGGGACGAACACTGAAGCTTTCTTT. Drawing the rest from reference TRBV9 and TRBJ1-1, the complete variable domain is DSGVTQTPKHLITATGQRVTLRCSPRSGDLSVYWYQQSLDQGLQFLIQYYNGEERAKGNILERFSAQQFPDLHSELNLSSLELGDSALYFCASSVAGTNTEAFFGQGTRLTVV.

The J gene is TRBJ2-1, the V gene TRBV6-5; 13 bases fit TRBD2. Looked up from germline, CDR1 is MNHEY and CDR2 is SVGAGI. The junction had 4 bases not matched to a gene; V was cut back by 5 bases and J by 6 bases. The CDR3 has 15 amino acids. The CDR3 DNA reads TGTGCCAGCAGTCCAGGGACTAGCGGGATCAATGAGCAGTTCTTC. Translation: CASSPGTSGINEQFF.

V gene TRBV10-2 combines with J gene TRBJ2-7; 7 bases are a match to TRBD1. Germline values: CDR1 WSHSY, CDR2 SAAADI. V was pared by 5 bases and J by 0 bases, with 4 bases of the junction left unmatched. This CDR3 has 14 amino acids. The CDR3 DNA reads as TGCGCCAGCAGTCGACAGGGTGACTCCTACGAGCAGTACTTC. Amino acids: CASSRQGDSYEQYF.

This rearrangement joins TRBV25-1 to TRBJ2-2, with a weak D call TRBD2 (5 bases). The CDR3 spans 11 residues. The V end was cut by 9 bases, the J end by 4 bases, with 6 bases between. The germline CDR1 and CDR2 sequences are MGHDK and SYGVNS. The CDR3 nucleotides read TGTGCCAGTAGCGTCACCGGGGAGCTGTTTTTT. Translating gives CASSVTGELFF.

V is TRBV15 and J is TRBJ2-7; 13 nucleotides agree with TRBD2. The CDR3 is made up of 15 amino acids. CDR1 and CDR2 (germline): LNHNV, YYDKDF (reference sequence). The J segment lost 5 bases and the V segment lost 5 bases, leaving 6 bases of the junction unmatched. The CDR3 DNA reads as TGTGCCACCAGCCTTGGACTAGCGGGAGTGAACGAGCAGTACTTC. Translating gives CATSLGLAGVNEQYF.

This chain links TRBV15 with TRBJ2-3, with TRBD1 as a possible D gene (5 bases). V dropped 0 bases and J dropped 2 bases, with 6 bases sitting between them. This CDR3 has 14 amino acids. The germline V gene encodes CDR1 LNHNV and CDR2 YYDKDF (reference sequence). CDR3 sequence reads: CATSRDGATDTQYF. CDR3 nucleotide sequence: TGTGCCACCAGCAGAGATGGGGCCACAGATACGCAGTATTTT.

The chain is built from TRBV5-1 and TRBJ2-1, with 8 bases that match TRBD2. The CDR3 sequence is 17 residues long. Per the germline V gene, CDR1 is SGHRS and CDR2 is YFSETQ. Unmatched junction bases numbered 16, after V lost 1 base and J lost 10 bases. The CDR3 nucleotides read TGCGCCAGCAGCTTGCTCGGGGGAGTAGCGGGGTTCGACGAGCAGTTCTTC. This codes for CASSLLGGVAGFDEQFF. Complete variable domain (other parts from reference TRBV5-1 and TRBJ2-1): KAGVTQTPRYLIKTRGQQVTLSCSPISGHRSVSWYQQTPGQGLQFLFEYFSETQRNKGNFPGRFSGRQFSNSRSEMNVSTLELGDSALYLCASSLLGGVAGFDEQFFGPGTRLTVL.

The CDR3 is CAIAPGTGFIEQYF. Written as DNA, the CDR3 is TGTGCCATCGCCCCCGGGACAGGGTTCATCGAGCAGTACTTC. The chain couples TRBV10-3 to TRBJ2-5; 9 bases align to TRBD1. The J call may not be correct, given that the DNA end is closer to TRBJ2-7. This CDR3 spans 14 amino acids. Germline V gives CDR1 ENHRY, CDR2 SYGVKD.

This chain joins TRBV5-1 and TRBJ2-3, with D possibly being TRBD2 (6 bases). V lost 4 bases and J 5 bases, leaving 17 bases between the germline ends. Per the germline V gene, CDR1 is SGHRS and CDR2 is YFSETQ. This CDR3 contains 15 residues. DNA of the CDR3: TGCGCCAGCAGCCTGGTGGGGCTAGCGAGAGATACGCAGTATTTT. As protein: CASSLVGLARDTQYF. The whole variable domain, remainder taken from reference TRBV5-1 and TRBJ2-3, is KAGVTQTPRYLIKTRGQQVTLSCSPISGHRSVSWYQQTPGQGLQFLFEYFSETQRNKGNFPGRFSGRQFSNSRSEMNVSTLELGDSALYLCASSLVGLARDTQYFGPGTRLTVL.